The TCR beta chain described here comes from a study of CD8+CD57+ T cells in acquired aplastic anemia. Findings of the study overall: Statistical testing detected no significant gap in CD8+ Simpson's diversity between patients and controls.

Patients included in sequencing had previously demonstrated CD8+CD57+ cell expansion by flow cytometry. Each of the patients presented with severe acquired aplastic anemia. No therapy had been given to the patients at the time of blood sampling. As concerns this clonotype: Antigen unknown.

The TCR beta profiling, which covered VDJ combination and CDR3 sequence, was carried out using genomic DNA as the template. TCRdb redid the calling of the reads with MiXCR, one entry per CDR3 protein. The sample gives about 180,000 distinct CDR3 sequences, 45% to 60% of which show up once; 10% to 15% is in the top ten. The CDR3 length is 13 residues. The germline V gene encodes CDR1 KGHDR and CDR2 SFDVKD. Trimming removed 8 bases from V and 4 bases from J, with 8 bases in between. This clonotype originated in a human donor with aplastic anemia. Sequenced input: sorted CD4+, CD8+, or CD8+CD57+ T cells (not recorded which) from PBMCs. The chain uses TRBV24-1 and TRBJ1-6, with D hard to call. Written as DNA, the CDR3 is TGTGCCACCACGGCTTCGTATAATTCACCCCTCCACTTT. This encodes CATTASYNSPLHF.